This T cell receptor beta chain was sequenced in a study of control samples from healthy donors and cancer patients. The CDR3 length is 14 residues. Looked up from germline, CDR1 is SNHLY and CDR2 is FYNNEI. V was cut by 2 bases and J by 7 bases, with 12 bases left in between. Profiled with immunoSEQ multiplex PCR; TCRdb holds only in-frame clones, not every one. The sample includes under 300,000 clones, roughly 80% of them seen just once. V usage is TRBV2 and J usage is TRBJ2-1; no firm D call. This TCR was sampled from a woman aged 55-69 years with lung cancer. The specimen sequenced was PBMCs. For the CDR3, the DNA is TGTGCCAGCAGTGAACTAATCAACAGTAATGAGCAGTTCTTC. Translation: CASSELINSNEQFF.